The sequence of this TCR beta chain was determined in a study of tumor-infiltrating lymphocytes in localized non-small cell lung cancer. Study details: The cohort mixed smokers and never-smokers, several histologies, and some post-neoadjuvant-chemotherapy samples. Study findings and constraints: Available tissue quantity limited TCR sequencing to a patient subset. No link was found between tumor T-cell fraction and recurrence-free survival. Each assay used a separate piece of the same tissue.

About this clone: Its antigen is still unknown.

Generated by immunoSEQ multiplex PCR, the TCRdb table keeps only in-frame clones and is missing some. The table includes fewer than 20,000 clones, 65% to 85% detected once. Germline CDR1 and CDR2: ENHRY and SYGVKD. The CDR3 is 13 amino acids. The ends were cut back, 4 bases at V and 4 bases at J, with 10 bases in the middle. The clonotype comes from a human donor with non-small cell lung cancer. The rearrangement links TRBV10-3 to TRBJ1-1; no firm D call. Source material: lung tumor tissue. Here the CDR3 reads CAISGTQATEAFF. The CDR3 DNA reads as TGTGCCATCAGTGGGACGCAAGCCACTGAAGCTTTCTTT.